Listed here are 32 T cell receptor beta chains from one sample, sequenced in a study of cytomegalovirus exposure and HLA in healthy donors. It was with 60 Vbeta and 13 Jbeta primers that the PCR ran. The table came from immunoSEQ multiplex PCR; TCRdb's copy has only in-frame clones and leaves some out. The table has 90,000 to 100,000 clones, 69% seen once. The sequencing input was PBMCs. The receptors originated from a man in his fifties or sixties in good health and CMV-seronegative.

V is TRBV30 and J is TRBJ1-5; a weak D match, TRBD1 (6 bases). There are 13 residues in the CDR3. Germline-derived CDR1 and CDR2 are GTSNPN and SVGIG (reference sequence). Trimming removed 7 bases from V and 4 bases from J, with 14 bases in between. The CDR3 sequence is CASSRQGNQPQHF. CDR3 coding DNA: TGTGCCTCAAGTCGGCAGGGGAATCAGCCCCAGCATTTT.

The chain carries TRBV5-1 and TRBJ1-1; 7 bases line up with TRBD1. The germline CDR1 and CDR2 sequences are SGHRS and YFSETQ. There are 15 residues in the CDR3. V was clipped by 3 bases and J by 3 bases; unmatched bases: 8. CDR3: CASSWGTALDTEAFF. The CDR3 DNA reads TGCGCCAGCAGCTGGGGGACAGCTTTGGACACTGAAGCTTTCTTT.

The J gene is TRBJ2-2, the V gene TRBV9; possible D gene TRBD2, 6 bases. This CDR3 has 17 amino acids. The V end was cut by 0 bases, the J end by 4 bases, with 16 bases between. CDR1 is SGDLS and CDR2 is YYNGEE in the germline V gene. The CDR3 spells CASSVGSGSEATGELFF. The CDR3 DNA reads TGTGCCAGCAGCGTAGGTTCCGGGAGTGAGGCCACCGGGGAGCTGTTTTTT.

The chain joins TRBV28 to TRBJ2-5; maybe TRBD2 (5 bases). CDR1 and CDR2 from the germline V gene are MDHEN and SYDVKM. V lost 2 bases to trimming and J lost 8 bases, with 18 bases between them. The CDR3 runs to 15 residues. Here the CDR3 reads CASSLKAAGDRTQYF. CDR3 coding DNA: TGTGCCAGCAGTTTAAAAGCGGCAGGAGACCGTACCCAGTACTTC.

Only one count was recorded for this clone. The chain combines TRBV5-4 with TRBJ2-4; TRBD2 matches at 12 bases. Unmatched junction bases numbered 11, after V lost 3 bases and J lost 10 bases. CDR1 is SGHNT and CDR2 is YYREEE in the germline V gene (reference sequence). This CDR3 spans 16 amino acids. This chain's CDR3 is CASSSGLAGYPGIQYF. The CDR3 DNA reads as TGTGCCAGCAGCTCGGGACTAGCGGGTTACCCGGGGATTCAGTACTTC.

The rearrangement links TRBV4-2 to TRBJ1-4; D is unclear. The CDR3 is 16 residues long. Trimming pared 2 bases from V and 4 bases from J, leaving 14 bases between. Germline-derived CDR1 and CDR2 are LGHNA and YNFKEQ. CDR3 amino acids: CASSQRGRSGNEKLFF. The CDR3 DNA reads TGTGCCAGCAGCCAAAGAGGGAGGAGTGGTAATGAAAAACTGTTTTTT.

The CDR3 nucleotides are TGTGCCAGCAGCTCCGGGGGTAGCAATCAGCCCCAGCATTTT. Encoded protein: CASSSGGSNQPQHF. V and J are TRBV7-6 and TRBJ1-5; maybe TRBD1 (5 bases). This CDR3 spans 14 amino acids. V was cut by 4 bases and J by 0 bases, with 7 bases left in between. Germline V gene data show CDR1 as SGHVS and CDR2 as FNYEAQ.

The chain carries TRBV27 and TRBJ2-1; TRBD2 matches 12 bases. This CDR3 region has 16 residues. J was trimmed by 4 bases and V by 6 bases; bases with no gene match: 7. Germline CDR1 reads MNHEY; CDR2 reads SMNVEV (reference sequence). The CDR3 nucleotides read TGTGCCAGCAGGCCGGGACTAGCGGGTTGGTACAATGAGCAGTTCTTC. This gives the protein CASRPGLAGWYNEQFF.

The V call is TRBV29-1, the J call TRBJ2-3; 12 positions agree with TRBD2. J gave up 5 bases and V 4 bases, and 4 bases lay outside the gene matches. The CDR3 spans 14 residues. Germline CDR1 reads SQVTM; CDR2 reads ANQGSEA. For the CDR3, the DNA is TGCAGCGTTGCGACTAGCGGGAGCCTAGATACGCAGTATTTT. This sequence encodes CSVATSGSLDTQYF.

This chain links TRBV5-1 with TRBJ2-1; 12 nucleotides match TRBD1. With V trimmed by 0 bases and J by 6 bases, 1 base remained unmatched. This CDR3 spans 15 amino acids. Germline-derived CDR1 and CDR2 are SGHRS and YFSETQ. CDR3 protein: CASSLGDRGRNEQFF. The CDR3 nucleotides are TGCGCCAGCAGCTTGGGGGACAGGGGGCGCAATGAGCAGTTCTTC.

This chain connects TRBV19 to TRBJ1-2; D is perhaps TRBD1 (6 bases). There are 15 residues in the CDR3. Germline CDR1 reads LNHDA; CDR2 reads SQIVND (reference sequence). V was clipped by 7 bases and J by 5 bases, with 20 bases between them. CDR3 residues: CASNTVSGAGYGYTF. DNA of the CDR3: TGTGCCAGTAACACCGTGTCAGGGGCCGGTTATGGCTACACCTTC.

The chain is built from TRBV6-5 and TRBJ1-3; no clear D gene. Germline V gives CDR1 MNHEY, CDR2 SVGAGI. This CDR3 has 14 amino acids. Trimming stripped 2 bases from V and 0 bases from J, with 5 bases between. CDR3 in DNA: TGTGCCAGCAGTTACCAAATCTCTGGAAACACCATATATTTT. Translation: CASSYQISGNTIYF.

The chain is built from TRBV30 and TRBJ2-7; D is undetermined. Germline loops: CDR1 GTSNPN, CDR2 SVGIG (reference sequence). With 3 bases removed from V and 7 bases from J, the gap between germline ends came to 13 bases. The CDR3 runs 12 residues. CDR3 nucleotide sequence: TGTGCCTGGAGCGGTCCCACGCGGGAGCAGTACTTC. It is translated as CAWSGPTREQYF.

Points on this clone: An end of the junction differs from the germline gene, which may be a read error. The chain employs TRBV7-8 and TRBJ2-1; 7 bases are a match to TRBD1. Looked up from germline, CDR1 is SGHVS and CDR2 is FQNEAQ. This CDR3 has 16 amino acids. The CDR3 spells CASSPRTGSSFNEQFF. Written as DNA, the CDR3 is TGTGCCAGCAGCCCACGGACAGGCAGCTCCTTCAATGAGCAGTTCTTC.

The chain carries TRBV27 and TRBJ1-2; possible D gene TRBD1, 5 bases. This CDR3 spans 18 amino acids. Trimming cost V 5 bases and J 1 base, with 23 bases left between them. Germline V CDR1 and CDR2: MNHEY, SMNVEV (reference sequence). This CDR3 reads CASSPRGWDSSSNYGYTF. The DNA of the CDR3 is TGTGCCAGCAGTCCCCGAGGATGGGACTCGAGTAGTAACTATGGCTACACCTTC.

The chain couples TRBV4-1 to TRBJ2-5; maybe TRBD1 (5 bases). CDR1 is MGHRA and CDR2 is YSYEKL in the germline V gene. The CDR3 loop spans 14 amino acids. The V and J ends lost 4 bases and 5 bases respectively, with 14 bases between them. CDR3 sequence (DNA): TGCGCCAGCAGCCCTTGGGGCCCCGGGGAGACCCAGTACTTC. This encodes CASSPWGPGETQYF.

The chain links TRBV6-6 to TRBJ2-5; D possibly corresponds to TRBD1 (5 bases). The germline CDR1 and CDR2 sequences are MNHNY and SVGAGI (reference sequence). Trimming removed 6 bases from V and 2 bases from J, with 16 bases in between. The CDR3 loop spans 15 amino acids. The DNA of the CDR3 is TGTGCCAGCAGCAACGCCCTGGGGCTACAAGAGACCCAGTACTTC. It yields the protein CASSNALGLQETQYF.

V and J are TRBV6-5 and TRBJ2-7, with 8 nucleotides matching TRBD1. Germline values: CDR1 MNHEY, CDR2 SVGAGI. The V segment lost 7 bases and the J segment 5 bases; nucleotides outside the gene matches: 10. This CDR3 contains 14 residues. CDR3 bases: TGTGCCAGCAAAGCAAGGACAGGGTGGGACGAGCAGTACTTC. This sequence encodes CASKARTGWDEQYF.

The CDR3 region is CASSLSPMNTEAFF. The CDR3 DNA sequence: TGTGCCAGCAGCTTATCCCCAATGAACACTGAAGCTTTCTTT. The rearrangement joins TRBV7-2 to TRBJ1-1; D unclear. From germline, CDR1 is SGHTA and CDR2 FQGNSA. This CDR3 comprises 14 residues. Trimming cost V 2 bases and J 0 bases, with 7 bases left between them.

For this clone: At one end the junction does not follow the germline gene, possibly because of a read error. The chain is built from TRBV28 and TRBJ1-5; 7 bases map to TRBD1. The CDR3 covers 12 residues. The V gene's germline CDR1 is MDHEN and CDR2 SYDVKM. The CDR3 DNA is TGTGCCAGCAGTTTAACCCAGACAGGGTTGGACTTT. Its translation: CASSLTQTGLDF.

This clone has only a few counts. This rearrangement joins TRBV7-2 to TRBJ1-5, with D possibly being TRBD1 (6 bases). Trimming took off 5 bases at V and 1 base at J, with 15 bases between the two ends. Germline lookup yields CDR1 SGHTA and CDR2 FQGNSA. The CDR3 sequence is 16 residues long. The DNA of the CDR3 is TGTGCCAGCAGCCCAAGGGGCAGGGGAAGCAATCAGCCCCAGCATTTT. It is translated as CASSPRGRGSNQPQHF. The full variable domain, completed using reference TRBV7-2 and TRBJ1-5, is GAGVSQSPSNKVTEKGKDVELRCDPISGHTALYWYRQSLGQGLEFLIYFQGNSAPDKSGLPSDRFSAERTGGSVSTLTIQRTQQEDSAVYLCASSPRGRGSNQPQHFGDGTRLSIL.

This chain connects TRBV5-1 to TRBJ2-7; TRBD2 might be the D (6 bases). CDR1 is SGHRS, CDR2 YFSETQ, per germline. The CDR3 is 15 amino acids. The germline V and J ends were trimmed by 4 bases and 6 bases, with 20 bases remaining between them. The CDR3 spells CASSGGTLGDIEQYF. The DNA of the CDR3 is TGCGCCAGCAGCGGAGGGACCTTGGGGGATATCGAGCAGTACTTC. The full variable domain, in which reference TRBV5-1 and TRBJ2-7 provide the parts outside the CDR3, is KAGVTQTPRYLIKTRGQQVTLSCSPISGHRSVSWYQQTPGQGLQFLFEYFSETQRNKGNFPGRFSGRQFSNSRSEMNVSTLELGDSALYLCASSGGTLGDIEQYFGPGTRLTVT.

The sample holds one count of this clone. V and J are TRBV10-3 and TRBJ2-7, with 9 bases matching TRBD1. Trimming removed 4 bases from V and 4 bases from J; junction bases left unmatched: 5. CDR1 ENHRY and CDR2 SYGVKD come from the germline V gene. This CDR3 has 14 residues. The CDR3 DNA reads as TGTGCCATCAGTGGGGGACAGGGTGCATACGAGCAGTACTTC. Encoded protein: CAISGGQGAYEQYF.

V and J are TRBV7-2 and TRBJ2-7; unclear D gene. V shed 3 bases and J shed 4 bases, with 10 bases lying between them. The CDR3 extends over 13 amino acids. Germline-derived CDR1 and CDR2 are SGHTA and FQGNSA. This chain's CDR3 is CASSFGYQYEQYF. DNA of the CDR3: TGTGCCAGCAGCTTTGGTTACCAGTACGAGCAGTACTTC.

CDR3 loop: CASSLANGGGLYEQYF. CDR3 sequence (DNA): TGTGCCAGCAGCTTAGCGAACGGCGGGGGGTTATACGAGCAGTACTTC. V usage is TRBV7-2 and J usage is TRBJ2-7; 8 nucleotides agree with TRBD2. The CDR3 contains 16 residues. Germline V lookup: CDR1 SGHTA, CDR2 FQGNSA. With 0 bases clipped from V and 4 bases from J, the junction kept 8 bases outside the gene matches.

CDR3 bases: TGTGCCAGCAGTTCCCCTCAGGGGGCGATAGGAAACACCATATATTTT. It encodes CASSSPQGAIGNTIYF. The chain recombines TRBV28 with TRBJ1-3; TRBD1 matches 8 bases. CDR3 length: 16 residues. The V and J ends lost 4 bases and 4 bases, in that order; junction bases with no gene match: 9. Looked up from germline, CDR1 is MDHEN and CDR2 is SYDVKM.

This rearrangement joins TRBV25-1 to TRBJ2-1; tentative D call: TRBD2 (6 bases). Trimming pared 6 bases from V and 15 bases from J, leaving 18 bases between. The length of the CDR3 is 12 residues. Looked up from germline, CDR1 is MGHDK and CDR2 is SYGVNS. CDR3 sequence: CASRAGGTSLFF. The DNA for the CDR3 is TGTGCCAGCAGGGCCGGCGGGACGTCATTGTTCTTC.

This clone has just one count. The chain recombines TRBV5-1 with TRBJ2-3; the match to TRBD2 covers 10 bases. Germline V gene sequence: CDR1 SGHRS, CDR2 YFSETQ. The V gene end was trimmed by 4 bases and the J gene end by 8 bases; junction bases not matched to a gene: 13. CDR3 length: 16 residues. CDR3 protein: CASSRGGLASFGTQYF. CDR3 DNA sequence: TGCGCCAGCAGCCGCGGGGGACTAGCGAGTTTCGGTACGCAGTATTTT.

The chain carries TRBV7-8 and TRBJ2-7; 8 nucleotides agree with TRBD1. The CDR3 consists of 13 residues. V shed 5 bases, J shed 3 bases, and the junction held 3 bases outside the gene matches. Germline lookup yields CDR1 SGHVS and CDR2 FQNEAQ. CDR3 sequence reads: CASSVGQGYEQYV. The CDR3 DNA reads as TGTGCCAGCAGCGTAGGACAGGGCTACGAGCAGTACGTC.

This clone has just a few counts. The CDR3 DNA reads as TGTGCCAGCAGGGGAGGAGGGTCGAATCAGCCCCAGCATTTT. Its protein product is CASRGGGSNQPQHF. The gene calls are TRBV28 and TRBJ1-5; D unresolved. Germline CDR1 is MDHEN and CDR2 is SYDVKM. Trimming stripped 6 bases from V and 4 bases from J, with 13 bases between. This CDR3 region has 14 residues.

This chain connects TRBV5-6 to TRBJ2-7; 7 nucleotides line up with TRBD2. The germline CDR1 and CDR2 sequences are SGHDT and YYEEEE. This CDR3 has 14 residues. J gave up 3 bases and V 5 bases, and 8 bases lay outside the gene matches. Written as DNA, the CDR3 is TGTGCCAGCAGGAAAGTGGGGGGGGGCTACGAGCAGTACTTC. This codes for CASRKVGGGYEQYF.

This clone was observed once. The V gene is TRBV7-9, the J gene TRBJ1-3; 9 bases are a match to TRBD1. Germline V gene data show CDR1 as SEHNR and CDR2 as FQNEAQ (reference sequence). V shed 5 bases, J shed 2 bases, and the junction held 7 bases outside the gene matches. The CDR3 consists of 16 residues. CDR3 sequence: CASSQRRDRAGNTIYF. The CDR3 nucleotides are TGTGCCAGCAGCCAACGTCGGGACAGGGCTGGAAACACCATATATTTT. Complete variable domain (other parts from reference TRBV7-9 and TRBJ1-3): DTGVSQNPRHKITKRGQNVTFRCDPISEHNRLYWYRQTLGQGPEFLTYFQNEAQLEKSRLLSDRFSAERPKGSFSTLEIQRTEQGDSAMYLCASSQRRDRAGNTIYFGEGSWLTVV.